Listed here are 16 T cell receptor beta chains from one sample, sequenced in a study of control samples from healthy donors and cancer patients. This table comes from immunoSEQ multiplex PCR, and its TCRdb copy is limited to in-frame clones, with some not included. The sample includes about 150,000 clones, 94% seen only once; the top ten take 1.3% to 1.5%. Sequencing used blood. These receptors were taken from a woman aged 18 to 35 in good health.

The V and J genes are TRBV11-2 and TRBJ2-1, with TRBD2 matching 9 bases. The CDR3 contains 16 residues. V lost 1 base, J lost 6 bases, and 7 bases stayed unmatched. CDR1 and CDR2 from the germline V gene are SGHAT and FQNNGV. The CDR3 here is CASSLVAGGPINEQFF. Written as DNA, the CDR3 is TGTGCCAGCAGCTTAGTCGCGGGGGGGCCTATCAATGAGCAGTTCTTC.

The rearrangement joins TRBV15 to TRBJ1-2; D is ambiguous. Trimming left V 3 bases short and J 3 bases short, with 17 bases between. Germline-derived CDR1 and CDR2 are LNHNV and YYDKDF (reference sequence). The CDR3 contains 16 residues. The CDR3 bases are TGTGCCACCAGCAGGGCAGGTTACCAGAGCGACTATGGCTACACCTTC. It translates to CATSRAGYQSDYGYTF.

The chain recombines TRBV21-1 with TRBJ1-2; the table's TRBD1 call for D was not verified on the DNA. TRBV21-1 is an annotated pseudogene. This CDR3 spans 15 amino acids. The CDR3 sequence: CASSKDWLLACGYTF. In DNA, the CDR3 is TGTGCCAGCAGCAAAGATTGGCTTCTGGCCTGTGGCTACACCTTC.

The chain carries TRBV19 and TRBJ1-3; TRBD1 matches at 7 bases. V trimming: 9 bases; J trimming: 1 base; junction bases outside the gene matches: 3. Germline CDR1 LNHDA, CDR2 SQIVND (reference sequence). The CDR3 runs to 13 residues. As DNA, the CDR3 is TGTGCCAGCAGACAGGGTTCTGGAAACACCATATATTTT. It yields the protein CASRQGSGNTIYF.

This chain uses TRBV3-1 (or the pseudogene TRBV3-2) with TRBJ1-6; a possible D gene is TRBD1 (6 bases). Trimming cost V 4 bases and J 6 bases, with 16 bases left between them. This CDR3 region has 16 residues. The germline V gene has CDR1 LGHDT and CDR2 YNNKEL (reference sequence). CDR3 coding DNA: TGTGCCAGCAGCCCGTCTAGGGGGGGCTTTAATTCACCCCTCCACTTT. Translation: CASSPSRGGFNSPLHF.

V usage is TRBV7-8 and J usage is TRBJ2-5; 10 bases match TRBD1. V was clipped by 5 bases and J by 1 base; unmatched bases: 7. CDR3 length: 16 residues. The germline CDR1 and CDR2 sequences are SGHVS and FQNEAQ. CDR3 sequence reads: CASSPSRTGGQETQYF. CDR3 nucleotide sequence: TGTGCCAGCAGCCCCTCCAGGACAGGGGGCCAAGAGACCCAGTACTTC. Supplemented by reference TRBV7-8 and TRBJ2-5, the full variable domain reads GAGVSQSPRYKVAKRGQDVALRCDPISGHVSLFWYQQALGQGPEFLTYFQNEAQLDKSGLPSDRFFAERPEGSVSTLKIQRTQQEDSAVYLCASSPSRTGGQETQYFGPGTRLLVL.

V gene TRBV19 combines with J gene TRBJ1-2; no reliable D call. Germline V gene sequence: CDR1 LNHDA, CDR2 SQIVND (reference sequence). Trimming removed 6 bases at V and 1 base at J, with 15 bases between. The CDR3 contains 15 residues. The CDR3 sequence: CASSGPARGNYGYTF. In nucleotides, the CDR3 is TGTGCCAGTAGCGGCCCGGCCCGGGGTAACTATGGCTACACCTTC.

V usage is TRBV3-1 (or the pseudogene TRBV3-2) and J usage is TRBJ1-6; D not resolved. Looked up from germline, CDR1 is LGHDT and CDR2 is YNNKEL (reference sequence). The CDR3 loop spans 12 amino acids. V was cut by 1 base and J by 15 bases, with 10 bases left in between. DNA of the CDR3: TGTGCCAGCAGCCAAGGTAACGGCTACCTCCACTTT. It specifies CASSQGNGYLHF.

The chain recombines TRBV28 with TRBJ2-7; D may correspond to TRBD1 or TRBD2 (5 bases each). V lost 5 bases, J lost 3 bases, and 8 bases lay in between. Germline CDR1 is MDHEN and CDR2 is SYDVKM. The CDR3 is 12 residues long. Written as DNA, the CDR3 is TGTGCCAGCAGTGGGACGGTCTACGAGCAGTACTTC. Amino acids: CASSGTVYEQYF.

This chain links TRBV5-4 with TRBJ1-1; D is possibly TRBD1 (6 bases). Trimming removed 4 bases at V and 6 bases at J, with 16 bases between. The CDR3 spans 14 residues. Germline assignment: CDR1 SGHNT and CDR2 YYREEE (reference sequence). CDR3 bases: TGTGCCAGCAGCCCCAGGGGAATATTCGCTGAAGCTTTCTTT. It specifies CASSPRGIFAEAFF.

The rearrangement uses TRBV7-2 and TRBJ2-4; the D is unclear. This CDR3 region has 15 residues. CDR1 is SGHTA, CDR2 FQGNSA, per germline. Trimming shortened V by 5 bases and J by 7 bases, and 18 bases separated the two germline ends. The CDR3 nucleotides read TGTGCCAGCAGCCCAGTCCAGGTCGGGCTGAACATTCAGTACTTC. Residues: CASSPVQVGLNIQYF.

The rearrangement links TRBV27 to TRBJ2-3; no clear D gene. The CDR3 extends over 11 amino acids. Trimming pared 6 bases from V and 1 base from J, leaving 2 bases between. CDR1 and CDR2 (germline): MNHEY, SMNVEV (reference sequence). The CDR3 coding sequence is TGTGCCAGCAGGGGCACAGATACGCAGTATTTT. It specifies CASRGTDTQYF.

The chain employs TRBV7-9 and TRBJ2-1; D is tentatively TRBD1 or TRBD2 (6 bases each). Germline-derived CDR1 and CDR2 are SEHNR and FQNEAQ (reference sequence). Between the trimmed V and J ends, which lost 6 bases and 12 bases, there was a span of 15 bases. The CDR3 contains 12 residues. CDR3 DNA sequence: TGTGCCAGCAGTTCATCGGGGGCCGTGCAGTTCTTC. Its protein product is CASSSSGAVQFF.

V usage is TRBV13 and J usage is TRBJ1-2; 11 nucleotides agree with TRBD1. The length of the CDR3 is 17 residues. CDR1 and CDR2 (germline): PRHDT, FYEKMQ (reference sequence). V was clipped by 6 bases and J by 7 bases; unmatched bases: 16. The CDR3 DNA sequence: TGTGCCAGCAGTTCCAATATAGACGGACAGGGGGCGTTTGGCTACACCTTC. It is translated as CASSSNIDGQGAFGYTF.

The rearrangement joins TRBV11-3 to TRBJ1-1, with TRBD1 as a possible D gene (6 bases). CDR3 length: 14 residues. V lost 4 bases, J lost 4 bases, and 13 bases lay in between. Germline V lookup: CDR1 SGHNT, CDR2 YENEEA. The CDR3 nucleotides are TGTGCCAGCAGCTCTTCTGGGGGCGTCACTGAAGCTTTCTTT. It translates to CASSSSGGVTEAFF.

The chain uses TRBV28 and TRBJ1-4; D not resolved. CDR3 length: 11 residues. V lost 3 bases and J lost 8, with 4 bases in between. CDR1 MDHEN and CDR2 SYDVKM come from the germline V gene. In nucleotides, the CDR3 is TGTGCCAGCAGTTTGCAAGAAAAACTGTTTTTT. Translating gives CASSLQEKLFF. Combining the CDR3 with reference TRBV28 and TRBJ1-4 gives the whole variable domain DVKVTQSSRYLVKRTGEKVFLECVQDMDHENMFWYRQDPGLGLRLIYFSYDVKMKEKGDIPEGYSVSREKKERFSLILESASTNQTSMYLCASSLQEKLFFGSGTQLSVL.